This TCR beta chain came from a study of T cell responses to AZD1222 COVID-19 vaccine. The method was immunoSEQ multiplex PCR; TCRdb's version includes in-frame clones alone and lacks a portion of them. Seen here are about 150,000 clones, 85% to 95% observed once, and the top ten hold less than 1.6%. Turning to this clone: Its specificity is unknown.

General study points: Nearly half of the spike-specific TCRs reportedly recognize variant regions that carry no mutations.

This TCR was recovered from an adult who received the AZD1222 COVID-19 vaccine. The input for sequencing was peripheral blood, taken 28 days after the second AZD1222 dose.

In DNA form, the CDR3 reads TGTGCCAGCAGCGAAAAGAATCGACTAGCGGGGTCGAATGAGCAGTTCTTC. It yields the protein CASSEKNRLAGSNEQFF. The chain joins TRBV13 to TRBJ2-1; 11 positions agree with TRBD2. CDR1 is PRHDT, CDR2 FYEKMQ, per germline (reference sequence). The CDR3 runs to 17 residues. Trimming removed 5 bases from V and 7 bases from J; junction bases left unmatched: 13.